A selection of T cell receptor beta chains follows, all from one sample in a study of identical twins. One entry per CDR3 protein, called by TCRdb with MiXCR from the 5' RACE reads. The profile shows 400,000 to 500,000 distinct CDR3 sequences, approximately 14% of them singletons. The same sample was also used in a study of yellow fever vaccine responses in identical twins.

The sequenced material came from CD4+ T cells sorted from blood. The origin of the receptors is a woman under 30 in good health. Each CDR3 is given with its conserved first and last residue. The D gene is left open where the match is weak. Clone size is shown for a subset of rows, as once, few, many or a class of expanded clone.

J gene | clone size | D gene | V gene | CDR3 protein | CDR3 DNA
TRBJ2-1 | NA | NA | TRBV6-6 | CASSYLGQQFF | TGTGCCAGCAGTTACTTGGGACAGCAGTTCTTC
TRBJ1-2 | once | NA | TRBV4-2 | CASSPRPLCYGYTF | TGTGCCAGCAGCCCCAGGCCCCTCTGCTATGGCTACACCTTC
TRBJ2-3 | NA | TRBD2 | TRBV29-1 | CSFDGLAGEGTQYF | TGCAGCTTTGATGGACTAGCGGGGGAAGGTACGCAGTATTTT
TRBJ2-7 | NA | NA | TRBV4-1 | CASSQGQKLYEQYF | TGCGCCAGCAGCCAAGGACAGAAACTCTACGAGCAGTACTTC
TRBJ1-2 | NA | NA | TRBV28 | CASSSAGGTNYGYTF | TGTGCCAGCAGTTCCGCGGGGGGGACTAACTATGGCTACACCTTC
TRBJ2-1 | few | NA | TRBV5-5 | CASSWGLNNEQFF | TGTGCCAGCAGCTGGGGACTCAACAATGAGCAGTTCTTC
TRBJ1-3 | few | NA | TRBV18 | CASSPPGTGNTIYF | TGTGCCAGCTCACCACCAGGGACGGGAAACACCATATATTTT
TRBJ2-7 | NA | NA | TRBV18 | CASSPLQGEQYF | TGTGCCAGCTCACCACTGCAGGGTGAGCAGTACTTC
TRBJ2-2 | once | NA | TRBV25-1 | CASSRVGLTGELFF | TGTGCCAGCAGCCGTGTGGGTCTCACCGGGGAGCTGTTTTTT
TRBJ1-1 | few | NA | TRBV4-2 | CASSQKGTNSGNEAFF | TGTGCCAGCAGCCAAAAAGGAACAAATTCCGGGAACGAAGCTTTCTTT
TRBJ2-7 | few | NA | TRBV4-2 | CASSQDLVSYEQYF | TGTGCCAGCAGCCAAGACTTGGTCTCCTACGAGCAGTACTTC
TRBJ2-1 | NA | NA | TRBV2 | CASRETEYNEQFF | TGTGCCAGCAGGGAGACAGAATACAATGAGCAGTTCTTC
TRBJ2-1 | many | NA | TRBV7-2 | CASSLAYNEQFF | TGTGCCAGCAGCTTAGCCTACAATGAGCAGTTCTTC
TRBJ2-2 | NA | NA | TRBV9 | CASSVGAGTSTGELFF | TGTGCCAGCAGCGTAGGTGCAGGGACCTCCACCGGGGAGCTGTTTTTT
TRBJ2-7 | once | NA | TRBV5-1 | CASSYGGTSFYEQYF | TGCGCCAGCAGCTACGGAGGGACAAGCTTCTACGAGCAGTACTTC
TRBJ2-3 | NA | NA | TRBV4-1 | CASSQGFGGDTDTQYF | TGCGCCAGCAGCCAAGGGTTCGGGGGCGACACAGATACGCAGTATTTT
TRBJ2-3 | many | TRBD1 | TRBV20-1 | CSAGDRRSTDTQYF | TGCAGTGCTGGGGACAGACGTAGCACAGATACGCAGTATTTT
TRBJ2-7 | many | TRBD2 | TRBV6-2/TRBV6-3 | CASRTAGVRYEQYF | TGTGCCAGCAGGACCGCGGGGGTTCGCTACGAGCAGTACTTC
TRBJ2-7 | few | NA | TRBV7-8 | CASSIGGPIAGEQYF | TGTGCCAGCTCCATCGGCGGCCCCATTGCAGGCGAGCAGTACTTC
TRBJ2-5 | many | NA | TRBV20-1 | CSATRGGQETQYF | TGCAGTGCCACCCGGGGCGGCCAAGAGACCCAGTACTTC
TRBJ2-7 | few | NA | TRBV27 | CASAQYEGYEQYF | TGTGCCAGCGCCCAGTATGAGGGGTACGAGCAGTACTTC
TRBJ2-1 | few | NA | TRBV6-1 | CASSPPQVGFYNEQFF | TGTGCCAGCAGCCCCCCTCAAGTGGGGTTCTACAATGAGCAGTTCTTC
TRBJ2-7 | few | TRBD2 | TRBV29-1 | CSVLPGLAGYEQYF | TGCAGCGTTTTACCGGGACTAGCGGGATACGAGCAGTACTTC
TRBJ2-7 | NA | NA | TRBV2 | CASSTQGPRYEQYF | TGTGCCAGCAGTACACAGGGCCCTCGGTACGAGCAGTACTTC
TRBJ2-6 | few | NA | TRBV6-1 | CASSQSPDRPQRSVLTF | TGTGCCAGCAGTCAATCCCCGGACAGACCCCAGAGATCCGTCCTGACTTTC
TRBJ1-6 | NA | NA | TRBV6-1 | CASSLGTAPSRTLHF | TGTGCCAGCAGTCTCGGGACGGCGCCTTCACGGACCCTCCACTTT
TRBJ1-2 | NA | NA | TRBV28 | CASRRREGGNYGYTF | TGTGCCAGCAGACGGAGAGAGGGGGGGAACTATGGCTACACCTTC
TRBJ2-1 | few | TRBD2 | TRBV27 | CASSKGEGGWNNEQFF | TGTGCCAGCAGTAAAGGGGAGGGTGGGTGGAACAATGAGCAGTTCTTC
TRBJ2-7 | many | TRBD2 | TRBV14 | CASSPTSSGSYEQYF | TGTGCCAGCAGCCCCACCTCTAGCGGGAGTTACGAGCAGTACTTC
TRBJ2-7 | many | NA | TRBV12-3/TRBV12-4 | CASRREGAEQYF | TGTGCCAGTCGCAGGGAAGGTGCCGAGCAGTACTTC
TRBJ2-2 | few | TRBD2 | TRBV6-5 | CASSYGLGGGNTGELFF | TGTGCCAGCAGTTATGGTCTAGGCGGGGGGAACACCGGGGAGCTGTTTTTT
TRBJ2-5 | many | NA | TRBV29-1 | CSVAKGLYQETQYF | TGCAGCGTCGCTAAGGGTCTATACCAAGAGACCCAGTACTTC
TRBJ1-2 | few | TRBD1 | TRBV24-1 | CATSVPGQGGGYTF | TGTGCCACCAGTGTGCCGGGACAGGGGGGTGGCTACACCTTC
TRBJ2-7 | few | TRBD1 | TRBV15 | CATSRFRDRRDASSYEQYF | TGTGCCACCAGCAGATTCCGGGACAGGAGGGATGCCAGCTCCTACGAGCAGTACTTC
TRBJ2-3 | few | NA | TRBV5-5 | CASSLETSGDTQYF | TGTGCCAGCAGCCTGGAAACGAGTGGAGATACGCAGTATTTT
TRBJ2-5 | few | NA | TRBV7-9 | CASSDEVYQETQYF | TGTGCCAGCAGTGACGAGGTATACCAAGAGACCCAGTACTTC
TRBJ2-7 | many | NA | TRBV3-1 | CASSQGPGSYEQYF | TGTGCCAGCAGCCAAGGGCCGGGCTCCTACGAGCAGTACTTC
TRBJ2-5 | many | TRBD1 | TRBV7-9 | CASSQGDTQGAKTQYF | TGTGCCAGCAGTCAAGGGGATACACAGGGGGCGAAGACCCAGTACTTC
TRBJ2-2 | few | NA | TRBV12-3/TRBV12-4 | CASRLSGTLNTGELFF | TGTGCCAGCAGGCTCTCCGGGACACTGAACACCGGGGAGCTGTTTTTT
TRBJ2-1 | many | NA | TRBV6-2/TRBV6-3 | CASSRRDNEQFF | TGTGCCAGCAGCAGACGAGACAATGAGCAGTTCTTC